This T cell receptor beta chain was captured in a study of blood T cell repertoires in COVID-19. Study at large: The cDNA or gDNA used as material had been derived from T cells, B-cell-depleted T cells, or PBMCs.

As processed by the authors: Reference gene primers were amplified, and this amplification served to estimate nucleated cell counts. TCRdb's table, derived via immunoSEQ multiplex PCR, lists solely in-frame clones and lacks some. V and J calls plus clone size are reproduced from that table; the DNA served to infer D and trimming. The sample has around 100,000 clones; 88% are singletons. Germline-derived CDR1 and CDR2 are MDHEN and SYDVKM. V lost 7 bases and J 4 bases, leaving 16 bases between the germline ends. CDR3 length equals 14 residues. Specimen: peripheral blood. The chain uses TRBV28 and TRBJ1-1, with a possible D match to TRBD1 (6 bases). This clonotype was sampled from a human donor in a cohort sampled during active COVID-19. The CDR3 DNA sequence: TGTGCCAGCACCCCACAGGGAGCAAGCACTGAAGCTTTCTTT. Protein product: CASTPQGASTEAFF.